Listed below are T cell receptor beta chains from one sample, sequenced in a study of neoadjuvant anti-PD-1 for oral cavity cancer. The protocol was immunoSEQ multiplex PCR, while the TCRdb copy is restricted to in-frame clones and leaves out a portion. This sample has about 14,000 clones; approximately 73% occur once, and the top ten carry 2% to 2.5%. The specimen comprised PBMCs, sampled after nivolumab (anti-PD-1) treatment. Source of these receptors: a person aged 35-79 years with oral cavity squamous cell carcinoma. Both conserved end residues are part of each CDR3. A D gene is named only where the DNA matches it firmly. The size entry is marked missing in some rows and otherwise reads once, few, many or a size class.

J gene	clone size	CDR3 length	D gene	V gene	CDR3 DNA	CDR3 protein
TRBJ1-2	.	18	TRBD1	TRBV28	TGTGCCAGCAGTTCCTTGGGGACAGGATCAGATAGTCCTTATGGCTACACCTTC	CASSSLGTGSDSPYGYTF
TRBJ1-1	.	18	.	TRBV7-9	TGTGCCAGCAGCGTATTCGTTAAAAAGGACAGCATGAACACTGAAGCTTTCTTT	CASSVFVKKDSMNTEAFF
TRBJ1-1	few	13	.	TRBV27	TGTGCCAGCTCGGGGTCGGCGAACACTGAAGCTTTCTTT	CASSGSANTEAFF
TRBJ2-1	.	12	.	TRBV30	TGTGCCTGGAGCCCATCCTACAATGAGCAGTTCTTC	CAWSPSYNEQFF
TRBJ1-3	.	17	.	TRBV15	TGTGCCACCAGCAGAGAGGGCGGAGGGAGCTCTGGAAACACCATATATTTT	CATSREGGGSSGNTIYF
TRBJ1-1	.	13	.	TRBV19	TGTGCCAGCCGTCCCCTGTTAACCACTGAAGCTTTCTTT	CASRPLLTTEAFF
TRBJ2-4	.	14	TRBD1	TRBV5-5	TGTGCCAGCAGCCACCGCGGACAGGGTGACATTCAGTACTTC	CASSHRGQGDIQYF
TRBJ2-7	.	14	TRBD1	TRBV28	TGTGCCAGCAGGGAGCGAGGGACAGCTTACGAGCAGTACTTC	CASRERGTAYEQYF
TRBJ1-2	.	13	.	TRBV4-1	TGCGCCAGCAGCCAAGTTGATACGTTCGGCTACACCTTC	CASSQVDTFGYTF
TRBJ2-3	once	14	.	TRBV9	TGTGCCAGCAGCGTATTGTGGCGGACAGATACGCAGTATTTT	CASSVLWRTDTQYF
TRBJ2-3	.	16	.	TRBV5-1	TGCGCCAGCAGCTTGTTGGGGGCTCTGTACGCAGATACGCAGTATTTT	CASSLLGALYADTQYF
TRBJ1-5	.	19	TRBD1	TRBV18	TGTGCCAGCTCACCAACCCGGACAGGGGTGCCCCTTAGCAATCAGCCCCAGCATTTT	CASSPTRTGVPLSNQPQHF
TRBJ2-2	once	15	.	TRBV10-1	TGCGCCAGCAGTGGGGGGGACAGGAACACCGGGGAGCTGTTTTTT	CASSGGDRNTGELFF
TRBJ1-5	.	11	.	TRBV21-1	TGTGCCAGCAGCTACGAGGGGCAGAGGCATTTT	CASSYEGQRHF
TRBJ2-1	.	19	.	TRBV6-1	TGTGCCAGCAGTCAAGAACCTCTTTACGGACAGAGGATCTACAATGAGCAGTTCTTC	CASSQEPLYGQRIYNEQFF
TRBJ2-7	.	13	.	TRBV9	TGTGCCAGCAGCTCCTCTTCTGAATCCGAGCAGTACTTC	CASSSSSESEQYF
TRBJ1-1	.	17	TRBD1	TRBV6-4	TGTGCCAGCAGTGACCTCCCGACAGGGGATACGGTCACTGAAGCTTTCTTT	CASSDLPTGDTVTEAFF
TRBJ2-7	.	11	.	TRBV30	TGTGCCTGGGGGCGCCGCTACGAGCAGTACTTC	CAWGRRYEQYF
TRBJ2-1	.	17	TRBD2	TRBV5-1	TGCGCCAGCAGCTTATCCTCCGGGACTACCCGACACAATGAGCAGTTCTTC	CASSLSSGTTRHNEQFF
TRBJ2-7	.	16	TRBD2	TRBV7-8	TGTGCCAGCAGCCCCGTGGGGGCGGGGGGCAGAAAGGAGCAGTACTTC	CASSPVGAGGRKEQYF
TRBJ1-2	.	12	.	TRBV19	TGTGCCAGTAGTCTATCACTCTATGGCTACACCTTC	CASSLSLYGYTF
TRBJ2-1	.	14	TRBD2	TRBV10-3	TGTGCCTCACGGGGGACTGGGAGGGGTGATGAGCAGTTCTTC	CASRGTGRGDEQFF
TRBJ2-5	once	16	TRBD2	TRBV11-2	TGTGCCAGCAGCCTAGCGGGGGGTTCGCGTGGAGAGACCCAGTACTTC	CASSLAGGSRGETQYF
TRBJ2-3	.	14	.	TRBV4-2	TGTGCCAGCAGCCTCAAAGGGGCGACAGATACGCAGTATTTT	CASSLKGATDTQYF
TRBJ2-1	.	13	.	TRBV10-2	TGCGCCAGCAGTTGGCGGCCTGGCAATGAGCAGTTCTTC	CASSWRPGNEQFF
TRBJ2-1	.	15	TRBD1	TRBV7-8	TGTGCCAGCAGCACATGGACAGGGGCCAGGGGTGAGCAGTTCTTC	CASSTWTGARGEQFF
TRBJ2-2	.	17	.	TRBV5-6	TGTGCCAGCAGCCAAATCCGCCTCAGGGAAAACACCGGGGAGCTGTTTTTT	CASSQIRLRENTGELFF
TRBJ1-2	.	12	.	TRBV29-1	TGCAGCGTTGCTAAAGTTGACTATGGCTACACCTTC	CSVAKVDYGYTF
TRBJ2-2	.	15	TRBD2	TRBV9	TGTGCCAGCAGCGTAGCGGGGGGGCCTGCCGGGGAGCTGTTTTTT	CASSVAGGPAGELFF
TRBJ2-1	.	15	TRBD1	TRBV5-1	TGCGCCAGCAGCTTACCCGGGACAGGGGGCAATGAGCAGTTCTTC	CASSLPGTGGNEQFF
TRBJ1-3	.	15	.	TRBV7-2	TGTGCCAGCAGCCAGGACAGTTTATCTGGAAACACCATATATTTT	CASSQDSLSGNTIYF
TRBJ1-2	.	13	TRBD1	TRBV6-5	TGTGCCAGCACAGGACAGGGGGCTTATGGCTACACCTTC	CASTGQGAYGYTF
TRBJ2-5	.	15	.	TRBV30	TGTGCCTGGAGCATAGGGGGTCAGTACCAAGAGACCCAGTACTTC	CAWSIGGQYQETQYF
TRBJ1-1	.	16	.	TRBV6-5	TGTGCCAGCAGTTACGTCCGGGACCCTCAGGGGACTGAAGCTTTCTTT	CASSYVRDPQGTEAFF
TRBJ1-1	.	12	.	TRBV29-1	TGCAGCGCCGGCGGGGGCAGGGGTGAAGCTTTCTTT	CSAGGGRGEAFF
TRBJ1-5	.	14	.	TRBV19	TGTGCCACTGAGCAAAGGGCCGAACGTCAGCCCCAGCATTTT	CATEQRAERQPQHF
TRBJ1-1	.	14	.	TRBV5-1	TGCGCCAGCAGCTTTAACGAAATGAACACTGAAGCTTTCTTT	CASSFNEMNTEAFF
TRBJ1-5	.	15	.	TRBV7-6	TGTGCCAGCAGTGCTGGGGGTAATAGCAATCAGCCCCAGCATTTT	CASSAGGNSNQPQHF
TRBJ2-4	.	13	.	TRBV9	TGTGCCAGCAGCGTACGTTCTGTGGACATTCAGTACTTC	CASSVRSVDIQYF
TRBJ2-7	.	15	TRBD2	TRBV4-1	TGCGCCAGCAGCCAATCGACTAGCGGGAGGTACGAGCAGTACTTC	CASSQSTSGRYEQYF
TRBJ2-2	once	16	TRBD2	TRBV7-2	TGTGCCAGCAGCTTTGCTAGCGGGAGGGTGGCCGGGGAGCTGTTTTTT	CASSFASGRVAGELFF
TRBJ1-2	.	13	TRBD1	TRBV29-1	TGCAGCGTCAGGACAGGGGAGGGCTATGGCTACACCTTC	CSVRTGEGYGYTF
TRBJ2-1	.	16	.	TRBV9	TGTGCCAGCAGCGTAGCGGAGGGAAGGGTCTACAATGAGCAGTTCTTC	CASSVAEGRVYNEQFF
TRBJ2-7	.	14	TRBD1	TRBV5-6	TGTGCCAGCAGATCCTCCGGGACAGCAGACGGGCAGTACTTC	CASRSSGTADGQYF
TRBJ2-7	.	14	TRBD2	TRBV29-1	TGCAGCGTTGGAGTAGCCAGCGGGGCGTACGAGCAGTACTTC	CSVGVASGAYEQYF
TRBJ1-1	.	12	.	TRBV7-9	TGTGCCAGCAGCTTAGGGGCAGGGGAAGCTTTCTTT	CASSLGAGEAFF
TRBJ2-5	.	16	TRBD2	TRBV7-6	TGTGCCAGCAGCTTAGTGGCGGGAGGGCTCTTTGAGACCCAGTACTTC	CASSLVAGGLFETQYF
TRBJ2-6	.	16	.	TRBV4-2	TGTGCCAGCAGCCCAGGAGGGGGGCCTGGGGCCAACGTCCTGACTTTC	CASSPGGGPGANVLTF
TRBJ1-2	few	14	.	TRBV7-9	TGTGCCAGCAGCTTAGTTGGGCAGACCTATGGCTACACCTTC	CASSLVGQTYGYTF
TRBJ1-2	.	15	.	TRBV25-1	TGTGCCAGCAGTGAAAGCACCTTCCACCACTATGGCTACACCTTC	CASSESTFHHYGYTF
TRBJ2-7	.	11	.	TRBV18	TGTGCCAGCTCACCAGAAATCGAGCAGTACTTC	CASSPEIEQYF
TRBJ2-5	few	17	.	TRBV13	TGTGCCAGCAGCTTAGGTGGCAGGGGAGTGATAGGAGAGACCCAGTACTTC	CASSLGGRGVIGETQYF
TRBJ1-4	.	17	TRBD1	TRBV30	TGTGCCTCCCGTCCGGGACAGGGCCTTGCAACTAATGAAAAACTGTTTTTT	CASRPGQGLATNEKLFF
TRBJ1-2	.	16	TRBD1	TRBV11-3	TGTGCCAGCAGCTTAGTTCCTTGGGACAGACCTTATGGCTACACCTTC	CASSLVPWDRPYGYTF
TRBJ2-4	.	17	.	TRBV6-1	TGTGCCAGCAGTGAATTTGTGGGAGGAAAAGCCAAAAACATTCAGTACTTC	CASSEFVGGKAKNIQYF
TRBJ2-3	.	13	.	TRBV10-1	TGCGCCAGCAGTGTAGGGGTCACAGATACGCAGTATTTT	CASSVGVTDTQYF
TRBJ2-3	.	14	.	TRBV5-1	TGCGCCAGCAACCTCCAGGGGTTCACAGATACGCAGTATTTT	CASNLQGFTDTQYF
TRBJ1-1	.	13	.	TRBV6-1	TGTGCCAGCAGTGAGTCAGGGCAGACTGAAGCTTTCTTT	CASSESGQTEAFF
TRBJ2-1	few	15	TRBD2	TRBV5-1	TGCGCCAGCTACTCCGGGACTAGGGCCTTCAATGAGCAGTTCTTC	CASYSGTRAFNEQFF
TRBJ1-5	few	16	.	TRBV21-1	TGTGCCAGCAGCAGGGTGGGTAGGAGAGTCCCAGGGCCCCAGCATTTT	CASSRVGRRVPGPQHF